The 23 T cell receptor beta chains below come from one sample, sequenced in a study of T cells in Graves' hyperthyroidism and ophthalmopathy. Amplification yielded TCR beta CDR3 regions, with RNA transcripts as the source. The TCR CDR3 first-round RT-PCR relied on the HTBI primer set. TCRdb recomputed calls from the multiplex PCR reads with MiXCR, one row per CDR3 protein. The sample shows approximately 590,000 distinct CDR3 sequences, around a sixth of them seen only once. The sequenced sample was blood. The source is a woman in her thirties with Graves' hyperthyroidism.

This chain joins TRBV19 and TRBJ1-1, with 8 bases fitting TRBD1. Germline V lookup: CDR1 LNHDA, CDR2 SQIVND (reference sequence). CDR3 length: 12 amino acids. The V segment lost 11 bases and the J segment 4 bases; nucleotides outside the gene matches: 6. CDR3 sequence reads: CALQGGSTEAFF. The CDR3 DNA reads as TGTGCCTTACAGGGGGGAAGCACTGAAGCTTTCTTT. Combining the CDR3 with reference TRBV19 and TRBJ1-1 gives the whole variable domain DGGITQSPKYLFRKEGQNVTLSCEQNLNHDAMYWYRQDPGQGLRLIYYSQIVNDFQKGDIAEGYSVSREKKESFPLTVTSAQKNPTAFYLCALQGGSTEAFFGQGTRLTVV.

This clonotype has a handful of counts. J is TRBJ2-1 and V is TRBV5-1; 7 bases line up with TRBD1. This CDR3 is built from 15 residues. Germline lookup yields CDR1 SGHRS and CDR2 YFSETQ. Trimming cost V 4 bases and J 6 bases; bases outside gene matches: 10. The CDR3 nucleotides are TGCGCCAGCAGCCCCGACAGGGTCTTTCGCAATGAGCAGTTCTTC. Translating gives CASSPDRVFRNEQFF.

In its sample, this clonotype was seen many times. The CDR3 bases are TGTGCCAGCAGCCGCCGGGAGGACCTCCAAGAGACCCAGTACTTC. This encodes CASSRREDLQETQYF. The chain carries TRBV7-9 and TRBJ2-5, with TRBD2 identical over 7 bases. CDR1 and CDR2 from the germline V gene are SEHNR and FQNEAQ (reference sequence). This CDR3 comprises 15 residues. V shed 5 bases, J shed 1 base, and the junction held 7 bases outside the gene matches.

The chain uses TRBV5-8 and TRBJ1-1; no reliable D call. The V gene's germline CDR1 is SGHTS and CDR2 YDEGEE. Trimming cost V 3 bases and J 5 bases, with 8 bases left between them. This CDR3 is 12 amino acids long. The CDR3 protein is CASSSEGTEAFF. CDR3 in DNA: TGTGCCAGCAGCTCCGAGGGTACTGAAGCTTTCTTT.

The chain couples TRBV4-1 to TRBJ2-5; no clear D. The germline V and J ends were trimmed by 4 bases and 7 bases, with 10 bases remaining between them. Germline assignment: CDR1 MGHRA and CDR2 YSYEKL. The CDR3 is made up of 12 amino acids. The CDR3 DNA reads TGCGCCAGCAGCCCCAACGGTGGGACCCAGTACTTC. It yields the protein CASSPNGGTQYF.

There are many counts of this clonotype. DNA for the CDR3: TGTGCCAGCAGTTTCGTTGCCTGGACAGGGAACCACGAGCAGTACTTC. This sequence encodes CASSFVAWTGNHEQYF. V and J are TRBV28 and TRBJ2-7; 8 bases agree with TRBD1. The germline V gene encodes CDR1 MDHEN and CDR2 SYDVKM. The trim removed 3 bases at V and 5 bases at J, leaving 12 bases unmatched. The CDR3 has 16 amino acids.

Comment on this clonotype: Germline and junction disagree at one end, which may indicate a read error. The V and J genes are TRBV29-1 and TRBJ2-1; 7 bases match TRBD2. The CDR3 length is 13 residues. CDR1 and CDR2 (germline): SQVTM, ANQGSEA. CDR3 in amino acids: CSVDLADYNERFF. The DNA of the CDR3 is TGCAGCGTTGATCTAGCGGATTACAATGAGCGGTTCTTC.

This clonotype was seen ten or more times. The V gene is TRBV7-9, the J gene TRBJ1-6, with D possibly matching TRBD1 (5 bases). Trimming cost V 2 bases and J 10 bases, with 15 bases left between them. In germline, CDR1 is SEHNR, CDR2 FQNEAQ (reference sequence). The CDR3 is 15 residues long. CDR3 sequence (DNA): TGTGCCAGCAGCTTAAGATCGGGACTTGGGTCACCCCTCCACTTT. This encodes CASSLRSGLGSPLHF.

Of note for this clonotype: A much larger clone lies one base from this, so it may be a read error. The J gene is TRBJ1-5, the V gene TRBV27; TRBD1 agrees at 8 bases. The germline V gene has CDR1 MNHEY and CDR2 SMNVEV (reference sequence). The CDR3 is 16 amino acids. DNA of the CDR3: TGTGTCAGCAGTCCTCGGACAGGGAATAGCAATCAGCCCCAGCATTTT. Its translation is CVSSPRTGNSNQPQHF.

At least ten counts were recorded for this clonotype. The V gene is TRBV20-1, the J gene TRBJ2-2, with D maybe TRBD2 (5 bases). Germline V gene lookup returns CDR1 DFQATT and CDR2 SNEGSKA (reference sequence). The CDR3 consists of 14 residues. The DNA for the CDR3 is TGCAGCCCTAAGCGGTCCGGGAACACCGGGGAGCTGTTTTTT. Protein product: CSPKRSGNTGELFF.

This clonotype was counted only a few times. The chain has TRBV27 and TRBJ2-6, with D possibly being TRBD1 (6 bases). CDR3 length: 17 residues. V was pared by 5 bases and J by 0 bases, with 14 bases between. Germline-derived CDR1 and CDR2 are MNHEY and SMNVEV (reference sequence). CDR3 nucleotide sequence: TGTGCCAGCAGTCAGACAGGACCACGCTCTGGGGCCAACGTCCTGACTTTC. It yields the protein CASSQTGPRSGANVLTF. Drawing the rest from reference TRBV27 and TRBJ2-6, the complete variable domain is EAQVTQNPRYLITVTGKKLTVTCSQNMNHEYMSWYRQDPGLGLRQIYYSMNVEVTDKGDVPEGYKVSRKEKRNFPLILESPSPNQTSLYFCASSQTGPRSGANVLTFGAGSRLTVL.

This clonotype was detected a few times. The rearrangement uses TRBV6-1 and TRBJ1-6; D is possibly TRBD1 (6 bases). Germline loops: CDR1 MNHNS, CDR2 SASEGT. The CDR3 has 16 amino acids. V lost 5 bases to trimming and J lost 10 bases, with 21 bases between them. The CDR3 DNA is TGTGCCAGCAGTCGCGAGCAGGGGAGGACGTTCTCACCCCTCCACTTT. Translated: CASSREQGRTFSPLHF.

This clonotype was counted between two and nine times. This chain uses TRBV3-1 with TRBJ2-7; 8 bases fit TRBD1. Per germline, CDR1 LGHDT and CDR2 YNNKEL (reference sequence). The CDR3 runs 15 residues. V gave up 1 base and J gave up 4 bases; unmatched junction bases: 6. The DNA of the CDR3 is TGTGCCAGCAGCCAAGGGCAGGGGGCTGGGTACGAGCAGTACTTC. This gives the protein CASSQGQGAGYEQYF.

The genes are TRBV7-2 and TRBJ1-1, with D unresolved. This CDR3 is 11 amino acids long. CDR1 is SGHTA, CDR2 FQGNSA, per germline. The CDR3 protein is CGSGWNTEAFF. The DNA of the CDR3 is TGTGGATCAGGTTGGAACACTGAAGCTTTCTTT.

This clonotype was seen ten or more times. The chain recombines TRBV20-1 with TRBJ2-2, with a weak D call TRBD1 (6 bases). Germline lookup yields CDR1 DFQATT and CDR2 SNEGSKA (reference sequence). This CDR3 is built from 14 residues. V lost 5 bases to trimming and J lost 2 bases, with 12 bases between them. CDR3 bases: TGCAGTGCTCCGAGGGGGACAAACACCGGGGAGCTGTTTTTT. Translating it yields CSAPRGTNTGELFF.

J is TRBJ1-6 and V is TRBV28; D call uncertain. The CDR3 contains 14 residues. The V gene lost 4 bases and the J gene lost 0 bases, with 4 bases spanning the gap. Germline CDR1 reads MDHEN; CDR2 reads SYDVKM. CDR3 DNA: TGTGCCAGCAGTTCGGGCTCCTATAATTCACCCCTCCACTTT. Translation gives CASSSGSYNSPLHF. Looking up the rest from reference TRBV28 and TRBJ1-6 gives the full variable domain: DVKVTQSSRYLVKRTGEKVFLECVQDMDHENMFWYRQDPGLGLRLIYFSYDVKMKEKGDIPEGYSVSREKKERFSLILESASTNQTSMYLCASSSGSYNSPLHFGNGTRLTVT.

The chain is built from TRBV25-1 and TRBJ2-5; D is possibly TRBD2 (5 bases). The CDR3 is 15 amino acids. The ends were cut back, 6 bases at V and 5 bases at J, with 19 bases in the middle. The germline V gene has CDR1 MGHDK and CDR2 SYGVNS. The CDR3 sequence is CASRAEIGNWETQYF. DNA of the CDR3: TGTGCCAGCAGGGCGGAGATCGGGAATTGGGAGACCCAGTACTTC.

This clonotype appeared a few times. This chain uses TRBV7-2 with TRBJ2-3; D gene ambiguous. Per germline, CDR1 SGHTA and CDR2 FQGNSA. V dropped 5 bases and J dropped 1 base, with 16 bases sitting between them. The length of the CDR3 is 16 residues. CDR3: CASSLFAALGTDTQYF. The CDR3 bases are TGTGCCAGCAGCCTGTTTGCGGCCCTGGGCACAGATACGCAGTATTTT.

This clonotype appeared many times. The chain is built from TRBV28 and TRBJ1-1; D is possibly TRBD1 (6 bases). Trimming pared 5 bases from V and 10 bases from J, leaving 26 bases between. This CDR3 is 16 amino acids long. CDR1 is MDHEN and CDR2 is SYDVKM in the germline V gene. CDR3 in DNA: TGTGCCAGCAGTCCCACCGGGCGGCAGACAGGTAGCCGAGCTTTCTTT. It codes for CASSPTGRQTGSRAFF.

The CDR3, as DNA: TGTGCCATCAGGGGGGCGGAGGATGGCTACACCTTC. Its protein product is CAIRGAEDGYTF. The chain has TRBV10-3 and TRBJ1-2; D may be TRBD1 (6 bases). Germline V lookup: CDR1 ENHRY, CDR2 SYGVKD. Trimming cost V 6 bases and J 6 bases, with 11 bases left between them. The CDR3 totals 12 residues.

This clonotype has a count of ten or more. The J gene is TRBJ1-5, the V gene TRBV12-3 or TRBV12-4; D ambiguous. This CDR3 is 16 amino acids long. Trimming removed 6 bases from V and 5 bases from J, with 20 bases in between. The CDR3 sequence is CASRGPGTGRYQPQHF. For the CDR3, the DNA is TGTGCCAGCAGGGGTCCGGGCACCGGAAGGTATCAGCCCCAGCATTTT.

A few counts support this clonotype. The V and J genes are TRBV3-1 and TRBJ2-3, with 7 positions matching TRBD2. The CDR3 is 18 amino acids. Looked up from germline, CDR1 is LGHDT and CDR2 is YNNKEL (reference sequence). V dropped 1 base and J dropped 1; count of bases not matched to a gene: 11. This CDR3 is CASSQVLAVEEGTDTQYF. CDR3 sequence (DNA): TGTGCCAGCAGCCAAGTTCTAGCGGTGGAGGAAGGCACAGATACGCAGTATTTT.

This clonotype was counted at least ten times. V and J are TRBV28 and TRBJ2-3; D remains ambiguous. In germline, CDR1 is MDHEN, CDR2 SYDVKM. Between the trimmed V and J ends, which lost 6 bases and 0 bases, there was a span of 10 bases. This CDR3 has 14 amino acids. CDR3 region: CASRLDTSTDTQYF. DNA of the CDR3: TGTGCCAGCAGATTAGACACGAGCACAGATACGCAGTATTTT.